Below are 27 T cell receptor beta chains sequenced from a single sample in a study of blood T cells in healthy people across ages. The authors ran a second PCR of roughly 6 to 12 cycles using a sample-barcoded 5' primer and a J-beta primer mix. TCRdb analysed the 5' RACE reads with MiXCR anew, one entry per CDR3 protein. Here the sample spans 700,000 to 900,000 distinct CDR3 sequences, roughly 25% being singletons. The sample was also linked to a second study, of T cells of mothers and their children.

Sequencing was performed on blood. These receptors all come from a boy aged 10-17 years in good health.

The rearrangement uses TRBV10-2 and TRBJ2-2, with 14 bases matching TRBD2. CDR1 and CDR2 from the germline V gene are WSHSY and SAAADI. Trimming cost V 6 bases and J 7 bases; bases outside gene matches: 7. This CDR3 spans 16 amino acids. The DNA for the CDR3 is TGCGCCAGCAGCCCGACTAGCGGGGGGGCTATCGGGGAGCTGTTTTTT. This gives the protein CASSPTSGGAIGELFF.

The chain has TRBV20-1 and TRBJ1-1, with D perhaps matching TRBD1 (6 bases). Germline lookup yields CDR1 DFQATT and CDR2 SNEGSKA (reference sequence). Trimming left V 1 base short and J 7 bases short, with 16 bases between. The CDR3 is made up of 14 amino acids. CDR3 protein: CSARVIRGAFEAFF. The CDR3, as DNA: TGCAGTGCTAGAGTCATTCGGGGGGCATTTGAAGCTTTCTTT.

The table lists this clonotype with a few counts. V is TRBV10-3 and J is TRBJ2-3; D gene uncertain. The germline V gene encodes CDR1 ENHRY and CDR2 SYGVKD. The CDR3 runs to 15 residues. V was pared by 7 bases and J by 0 bases, with 14 bases between. CDR3 sequence reads: CAITPGPTSTDTQYF. CDR3 nucleotide sequence: TGTGCCATCACCCCAGGCCCCACTAGCACAGATACGCAGTATTTT.

This clonotype was seen more than once but under ten times. The chain carries TRBV12-3 or TRBV12-4 and TRBJ2-5, with 10 bases matching TRBD1. Unmatched junction bases numbered 8, after V lost 5 bases and J lost 5 bases. This CDR3 region has 15 residues. This CDR3 reads CASSPGQGGVETQYF. DNA of the CDR3: TGTGCCAGCAGTCCCGGACAGGGGGGTGTCGAGACCCAGTACTTC.

This clonotype was detected only a few times. The V and J genes are TRBV2 and TRBJ1-4; D not certain. V was shortened by 6 bases and J by 6 bases, with 5 bases between the two germline ends. Germline lookup yields CDR1 SNHLY and CDR2 FYNNEI. The CDR3 sequence is 11 residues long. CDR3 nucleotides: TGTGCCAGCAGGGCCTATGAAAAACTGTTTTTT. This codes for CASRAYEKLFF. The full variable domain, in which reference TRBV2 and TRBJ1-4 provide the parts outside the CDR3, is EPEVTQTPSHQVTQMGQEVILRCVPISNHLYFYWYRQILGQKVEFLVSFYNNEISEKSEIFDDQFSVERPDGSNFTLKIRSTKLEDSAMYFCASRAYEKLFFGSGTQLSVL.

The chain recombines TRBV5-1 with TRBJ2-1; 7 bases fit TRBD2. V lost 4 bases and J lost 1; bases outside the gene matches: 8. Germline V CDR1 and CDR2: SGHRS, YFSETQ. The CDR3 has 16 amino acids. The CDR3 sequence: CASSPLGGISYNEQFF. The CDR3 DNA is TGCGCCAGCAGCCCTTTGGGAGGGATATCCTACAATGAGCAGTTCTTC.

This clonotype was counted a single time. The chain has TRBV20-1 and TRBJ1-2; 11 bases are a match to TRBD1. This CDR3 is built from 14 residues. The J segment lost 8 bases and the V segment lost 0 bases, leaving 5 bases of the junction unmatched. CDR1 is DFQATT, CDR2 SNEGSKA, per germline (reference sequence). CDR3 sequence: CSAREGQGARGYTF. The CDR3 DNA reads as TGCAGTGCTAGAGAAGGACAGGGGGCGCGAGGCTACACCTTC.

The J gene is TRBJ1-3, the V gene TRBV3-1; no definite D call. There are 14 residues in the CDR3. Germline-derived CDR1 and CDR2 are LGHDT and YNNKEL (reference sequence). The germline V and J ends were trimmed by 4 bases and 3 bases, with 10 bases remaining between them. CDR3 in amino acids: CASSPQVVGNTIYF. Here the CDR3 DNA reads TGTGCCAGCAGCCCTCAGGTGGTTGGAAACACCATATATTTT.

This clonotype has only a few counts. The chain has TRBV25-1 and TRBJ1-1; D is perhaps TRBD1 (5 bases). Deletions cut 6 bases from V and 3 bases from J, with 20 bases between. Germline V gene data show CDR1 as MGHDK and CDR2 as SYGVNS. There are 16 residues in the CDR3. CDR3 residues: CASRRQGGRVDTEAFF. CDR3 DNA: TGTGCCAGCAGGAGGCAGGGAGGGAGGGTGGACACTGAAGCTTTCTTT. Looking up the rest from reference TRBV25-1 and TRBJ1-1 gives the full variable domain: EADIYQTPRYLVIGTGKKITLECSQTMGHDKMYWYQQDPGMELHLIHYSYGVNSTEKGDLSSESTVSRIRTEHFPLTLESARPSHTSQYLCASRRQGGRVDTEAFFGQGTRLTVV.

V and J are TRBV7-9 and TRBJ1-5; D remains unclear. Trimming pared 4 bases from V and 0 bases from J, leaving 7 bases between. Per germline, CDR1 SEHNR and CDR2 FQNEAQ (reference sequence). CDR3 length: 14 amino acids. CDR3 nucleotides: TGTGCCAGCAGCTCGGAGCCTAGCAATCAGCCCCAGCATTTT. It codes for CASSSEPSNQPQHF.

V is TRBV20-1 and J is TRBJ1-4; no definite D call. The germline CDR1 and CDR2 sequences are DFQATT and SNEGSKA (reference sequence). V shed 0 bases and J shed 11 bases, with 19 bases lying between them. There are 15 residues in the CDR3. The CDR3 nucleotides are TGCAGTGCTAGAGAGCCGTTAGGGAGGAAAGGGAAACTGTTTTTT. This codes for CSAREPLGRKGKLFF.

The J gene is TRBJ2-7, the V gene TRBV2; D may correspond to TRBD1 or TRBD2 (5 bases each). This CDR3 is 15 amino acids long. Trimming stripped 5 bases from V and 0 bases from J, with 14 bases between. Germline values: CDR1 SNHLY, CDR2 FYNNEI. CDR3 bases: TGTGCCAGCAGTCGGTCCGGGACCCACTCCTACGAGCAGTACTTC. Translating it yields CASSRSGTHSYEQYF.

This chain uses TRBV20-1 with TRBJ2-5, with 10 bases matching TRBD2. The DNA end lines up better with TRBJ2-1; the J call may be wrong. The CDR3 runs to 15 residues. In germline, CDR1 is DFQATT, CDR2 SNEGSKA (reference sequence). The CDR3, as DNA: TGCAGTGCTAGTGAGCGGGGGGGCCCTTTGGATGAGCAGTTCTTC. Its translation is CSASERGGPLDEQFF.

The V gene is TRBV2, the J gene TRBJ2-3; a possible D gene is TRBD2 (6 bases). The V and J ends lost 6 bases and 3 bases respectively, with 13 bases between them. The CDR3 runs to 14 residues. Germline CDR1 SNHLY, CDR2 FYNNEI. CDR3 bases: TGTGCCAGCAGCCGGGACTTAGGGACAGATACGCAGTATTTT. Its translation: CASSRDLGTDTQYF. The whole variable domain, filled in from reference TRBV2 and TRBJ2-3, reads EPEVTQTPSHQVTQMGQEVILRCVPISNHLYFYWYRQILGQKVEFLVSFYNNEISEKSEIFDDQFSVERPDGSNFTLKIRSTKLEDSAMYFCASSRDLGTDTQYFGPGTRLTVL.

CDR3 in DNA: TGTGCCAGCAGCCGAGACAGGGAGAGCACCTACGAGCAGTACTTC. Translating gives CASSRDRESTYEQYF. The rearrangement uses TRBV7-2 and TRBJ2-7; 7 bases are a match to TRBD1. Germline values: CDR1 SGHTA, CDR2 FQGNSA. The junction had 9 bases not matched to a gene; V was cut back by 5 bases and J by 2 bases. The CDR3 covers 15 residues. The entire variable domain, with the rest obtained from reference TRBV7-2 and TRBJ2-7, is as follows: GAGVSQSPSNKVTEKGKDVELRCDPISGHTALYWYRQSLGQGLEFLIYFQGNSAPDKSGLPSDRFSAERTGGSVSTLTIQRTQQEDSAVYLCASSRDRESTYEQYFGPGTRLTVT.

V gene TRBV12-3 or TRBV12-4 combines with J gene TRBJ2-7, with TRBD1 identical over 8 bases. This CDR3 has 14 residues. V trimming: 3 bases; J trimming: 3 bases; junction bases outside the gene matches: 4. For the CDR3, the DNA is TGTGCCAGCAGTTTCGCACAGGGGGGCTACGAGCAGTACTTC. Translated, it gives CASSFAQGGYEQYF.

V and J are TRBV10-2 and TRBJ1-5; no clear D. V was shortened by 0 bases and J by 4 bases, with 7 bases between the two germline ends. Germline assignment: CDR1 WSHSY and CDR2 SAAADI. The CDR3 sequence is 14 residues long. The DNA of the CDR3 is TGCGCCAGCAGTGAGTCGGCCCGGAATCAGCCCCAGCATTTT. Translation: CASSESARNQPQHF.

This clonotype occurred a few times. This chain uses TRBV27 with TRBJ2-7, with 8 bases that match TRBD1. V shed 9 bases and J 6 bases; nucleotides not matched to a gene: 19. The CDR3 totals 16 residues. Germline lookup yields CDR1 MNHEY and CDR2 SMNVEV (reference sequence). The CDR3: CASRGQDRTRGREQYF. The DNA for the CDR3 is TGTGCCAGTCGGGGACAGGACAGGACCAGGGGCCGCGAGCAGTACTTC.

The chain couples TRBV20-1 to TRBJ2-3; TRBD2 might be the D (6 bases). V shed 5 bases and J shed 6 bases, with 24 bases lying between them. This CDR3 has 16 residues. Germline CDR1 DFQATT, CDR2 SNEGSKA (reference sequence). The CDR3 sequence is CSARRTTSTRRDTQYF. CDR3 in DNA: TGCAGTGCTCGCCGGACTACGTCAACGCGAAGGGATACGCAGTATTTT.

V is TRBV27 and J is TRBJ2-5; 8 bases are shared with TRBD2. The J call could be wrong; TRBJ2-7 is a better fit for the DNA end. This CDR3 region has 14 residues. From germline, CDR1 is MNHEY and CDR2 SMNVEV (reference sequence). The CDR3 spells CASSFSGSRYEQYF. As DNA, the CDR3 is TGTGCCAGCAGTTTCAGCGGGAGTAGGTACGAGCAGTACTTC.

The chain has TRBV4-1 and TRBJ2-1, with 11 bases that match TRBD1. The CDR3 runs 15 residues. From germline, CDR1 is MGHRA and CDR2 YSYEKL. Trimming cost V 4 bases and J 5 bases; bases outside gene matches: 4. CDR3 DNA sequence: TGCGCCAGCAGCCCCCGGGACAGGGGGAACAATGAGCAGTTCTTC. It translates to CASSPRDRGNNEQFF.

The table lists this clonotype with a few counts. The chain's CDR3 is CASWTGRETQYF. CDR3 coding DNA: TGTGCCAGCTGGACAGGACGAGAGACCCAGTACTTC. The rearrangement joins TRBV10-3 to TRBJ2-5; TRBD1 matches at 7 bases. In germline, CDR1 is ENHRY, CDR2 SYGVKD. The CDR3 is 12 residues long. V was pared by 10 bases and J by 4 bases, with 6 bases of the junction left unmatched.

Only a few counts were recorded for this clonotype. The chain joins TRBV5-1 to TRBJ1-1; D not resolved. The germline V and J ends were trimmed by 1 base and 1 base, with 20 bases remaining between them. This CDR3 is built from 18 residues. Germline loops: CDR1 SGHRS, CDR2 YFSETQ. The CDR3 sequence is CASSLSQASTQPNTEAFF. CDR3 coding DNA: TGCGCCAGCAGCTTGTCCCAAGCCTCAACACAGCCGAACACTGAAGCTTTCTTT.

The table lists this clonotype with a few counts. This sequence joins TRBV19 and TRBJ2-5; a weak D match, TRBD2 (5 bases). The J call is uncertain, as TRBJ2-7 better fits the DNA end. The CDR3 totals 13 residues. CDR1 LNHDA and CDR2 SQIVND come from the germline V gene (reference sequence). CDR3 loop: CASSIGGYYEQYF. CDR3 DNA sequence: TGTGCCAGTAGTATAGGCGGGTATTACGAGCAGTACTTC.

The V call is TRBV2, the J call TRBJ2-5; 8 nucleotides agree with TRBD2. V was clipped by 6 bases and J by 5 bases; unmatched bases: 5. The CDR3 loop spans 13 amino acids. CDR1 SNHLY and CDR2 FYNNEI come from the germline V gene. This CDR3 is CASRGTRGETQYF. The CDR3 DNA sequence: TGTGCCAGCAGGGGGACTAGGGGGGAGACCCAGTACTTC.

The chain couples TRBV20-1 to TRBJ2-5; the D call may be TRBD1 or TRBD2 (5 bases each). Germline CDR1 and CDR2: DFQATT and SNEGSKA (reference sequence). This CDR3 is 17 amino acids long. V lost 0 bases and J 5 bases, leaving 22 bases between the germline ends. The CDR3 coding sequence is TGCAGTGCTAGAGATGGTGGGGGAAGGCAGGTGGGGGAGACCCAGTACTTC. This codes for CSARDGGGRQVGETQYF.

The V call is TRBV9, the J call TRBJ2-1; D is unclear. The V end lost 2 bases, the J end lost 10 bases, and 13 bases lay between the germline ends. Germline CDR1 SGDLS, CDR2 YYNGEE. This CDR3 comprises 13 residues. CDR3 nucleotide sequence: TGTGCCAGCAGCGTTAACTCCGGGCTGGAGCAGTTCTTC. Its protein is CASSVNSGLEQFF. Full variable domain (missing parts from reference TRBV9 and TRBJ2-1): DSGVTQTPKHLITATGQRVTLRCSPRSGDLSVYWYQQSLDQGLQFLIQYYNGEERAKGNILERFSAQQFPDLHSELNLSSLELGDSALYFCASSVNSGLEQFFGPGTRLTVL.